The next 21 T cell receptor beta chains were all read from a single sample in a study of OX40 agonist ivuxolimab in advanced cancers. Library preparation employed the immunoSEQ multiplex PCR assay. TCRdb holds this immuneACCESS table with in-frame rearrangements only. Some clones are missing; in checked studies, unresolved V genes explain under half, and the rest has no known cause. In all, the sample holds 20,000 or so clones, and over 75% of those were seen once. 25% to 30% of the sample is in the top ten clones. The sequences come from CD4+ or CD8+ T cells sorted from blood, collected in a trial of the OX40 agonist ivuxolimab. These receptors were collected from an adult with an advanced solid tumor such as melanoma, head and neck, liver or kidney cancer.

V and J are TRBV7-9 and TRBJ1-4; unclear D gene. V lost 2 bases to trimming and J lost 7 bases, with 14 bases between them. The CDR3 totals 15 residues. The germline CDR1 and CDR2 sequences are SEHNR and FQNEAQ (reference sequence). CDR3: CASSLRASSPEKLFF. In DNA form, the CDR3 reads TGTGCCAGCAGCTTACGGGCCAGCAGCCCTGAAAAACTGTTTTTT.

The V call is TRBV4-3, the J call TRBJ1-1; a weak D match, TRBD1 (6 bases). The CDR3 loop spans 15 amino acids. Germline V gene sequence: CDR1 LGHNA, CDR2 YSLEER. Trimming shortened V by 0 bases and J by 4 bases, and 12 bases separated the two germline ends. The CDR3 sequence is CASSQDEGESTEAFF. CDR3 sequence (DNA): TGCGCCAGCAGCCAAGATGAGGGGGAGAGCACTGAAGCTTTCTTT.

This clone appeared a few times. DNA of the CDR3: TGTGCCAGTACCCCCCAGGGGAACTATGGCTACACCTTC. Translating gives CASTPQGNYGYTF. V usage is TRBV19 and J usage is TRBJ1-2; weak D call: TRBD1 (6 bases). The CDR3 spans 13 residues. Germline V CDR1 and CDR2: LNHDA, SQIVND (reference sequence). V was clipped by 7 bases and J by 2 bases, with 11 bases between them.

CDR3 in amino acids: CASSTERQGSETQYF. In DNA, the CDR3 is TGTGCCAGTAGTACCGAACGACAGGGGTCAGAGACCCAGTACTTC. This sequence joins TRBV19 and TRBJ2-5; TRBD1 matches 8 bases. Germline values: CDR1 LNHDA, CDR2 SQIVND (reference sequence). The CDR3 sequence is 15 residues long. The V gene end was trimmed by 4 bases and the J gene end by 4 bases; junction bases not matched to a gene: 8.

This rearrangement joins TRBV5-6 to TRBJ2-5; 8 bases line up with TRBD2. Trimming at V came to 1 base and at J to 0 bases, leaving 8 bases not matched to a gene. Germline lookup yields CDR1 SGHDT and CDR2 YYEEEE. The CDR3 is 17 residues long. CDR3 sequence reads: CASSLIERGNYQETQYF. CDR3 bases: TGTGCCAGCAGCTTGATAGAGCGGGGGAACTACCAAGAGACCCAGTACTTC.

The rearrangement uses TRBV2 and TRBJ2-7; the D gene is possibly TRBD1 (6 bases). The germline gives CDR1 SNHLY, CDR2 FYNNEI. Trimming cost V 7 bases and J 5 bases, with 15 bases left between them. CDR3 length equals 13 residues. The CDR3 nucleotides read TGTGCCAGCAACCAACAGGGTCTGGACGAGCAGTACTTC. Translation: CASNQQGLDEQYF.

The CDR3 nucleotides read TGTGCCAGCAGCCTTCTAGCGGGGGGTGGCAATGAGCAGTTCTTC. Encoded protein: CASSLLAGGGNEQFF. The genes are TRBV27 and TRBJ2-1, with 11 nucleotides matching TRBD2. V was clipped by 6 bases and J by 6 bases; unmatched bases: 7. Germline CDR1 MNHEY, CDR2 SMNVEV (reference sequence). This CDR3 region has 15 residues.

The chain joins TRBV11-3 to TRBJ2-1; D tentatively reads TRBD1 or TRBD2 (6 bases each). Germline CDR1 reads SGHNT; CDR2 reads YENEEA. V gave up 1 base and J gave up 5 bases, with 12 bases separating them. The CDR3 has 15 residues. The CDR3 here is CASSLAGGPNNEQFF. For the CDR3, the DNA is TGTGCCAGCAGCTTAGCCGGGGGCCCAAACAATGAGCAGTTCTTC.

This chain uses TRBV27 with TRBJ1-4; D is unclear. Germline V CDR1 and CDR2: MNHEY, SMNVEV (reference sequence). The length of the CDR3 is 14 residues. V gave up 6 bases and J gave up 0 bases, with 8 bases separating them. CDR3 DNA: TGTGCCAGCAGGGATAGTGCAACTAATGAAAAACTGTTTTTT. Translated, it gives CASRDSATNEKLFF.

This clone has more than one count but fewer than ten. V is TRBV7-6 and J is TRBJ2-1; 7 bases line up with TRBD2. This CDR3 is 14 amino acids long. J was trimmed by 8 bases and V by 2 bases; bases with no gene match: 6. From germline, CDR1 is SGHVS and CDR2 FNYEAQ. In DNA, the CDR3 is TGTGCCAGCAGCTTAAGCACGGGAGGCGATGAGCAGTTCTTC. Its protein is CASSLSTGGDEQFF.

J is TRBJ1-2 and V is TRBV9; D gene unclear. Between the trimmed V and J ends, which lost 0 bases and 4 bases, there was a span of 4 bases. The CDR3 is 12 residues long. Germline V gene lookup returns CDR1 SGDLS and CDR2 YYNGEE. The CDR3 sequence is CASSVVLYGYTF. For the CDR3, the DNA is TGTGCCAGCAGCGTAGTGCTCTATGGCTACACCTTC.

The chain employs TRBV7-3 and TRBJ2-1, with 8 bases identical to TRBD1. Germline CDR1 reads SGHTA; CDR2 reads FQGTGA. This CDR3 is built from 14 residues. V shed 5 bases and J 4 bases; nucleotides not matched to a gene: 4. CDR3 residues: CASSLRQGYNEQFF. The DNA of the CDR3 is TGTGCCAGCAGCCTACGACAGGGGTACAATGAGCAGTTCTTC.

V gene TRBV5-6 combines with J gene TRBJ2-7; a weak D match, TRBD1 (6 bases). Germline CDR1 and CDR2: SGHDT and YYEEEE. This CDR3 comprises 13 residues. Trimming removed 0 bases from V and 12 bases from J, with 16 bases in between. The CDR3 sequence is CASSLASDRLPYF. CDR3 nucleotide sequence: TGTGCCAGCAGCTTGGCCTCGGACAGACTCCCGTACTTC. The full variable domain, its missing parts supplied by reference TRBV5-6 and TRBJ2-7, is DAGVTQSPTHLIKTRGQQVTLRCSPKSGHDTVSWYQQALGQGPQFIFQYYEEEERQRGNFPDRFSGHQFPNYSSELNVNALLLGDSALYLCASSLASDRLPYFGPGTRLTVT.

CDR3 coding DNA: TGTGCCAGCAGCTTAGGATCCGGGCAGGGTGAGACCCAGTACTTC. This encodes CASSLGSGQGETQYF. V usage is TRBV7-8 and J usage is TRBJ2-5; weak D call: TRBD1 (5 bases). The germline gives CDR1 SGHVS, CDR2 FQNEAQ. V lost 1 base to trimming and J lost 5 bases, with 14 bases between them. The CDR3 has 15 amino acids. The full variable domain, with the rest looked up from reference TRBV7-8 and TRBJ2-5, is GAGVSQSPRYKVAKRGQDVALRCDPISGHVSLFWYQQALGQGPEFLTYFQNEAQLDKSGLPSDRFFAERPEGSVSTLKIQRTQQEDSAVYLCASSLGSGQGETQYFGPGTRLLVL.

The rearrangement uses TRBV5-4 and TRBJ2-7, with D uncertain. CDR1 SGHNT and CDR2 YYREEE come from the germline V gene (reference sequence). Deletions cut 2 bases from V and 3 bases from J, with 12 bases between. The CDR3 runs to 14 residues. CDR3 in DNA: TGTGCCAGCAGCTTTGGGCCGGGCCTCTACGAGCAGTACTTC. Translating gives CASSFGPGLYEQYF.

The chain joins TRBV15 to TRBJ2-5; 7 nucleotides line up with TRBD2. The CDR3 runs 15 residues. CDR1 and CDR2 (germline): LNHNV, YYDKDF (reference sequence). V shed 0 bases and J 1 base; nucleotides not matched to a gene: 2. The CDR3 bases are TGTGCCACCAGCAGAGATTGGGGGGGCCAAGAGACCCAGTACTTC. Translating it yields CATSRDWGGQETQYF.

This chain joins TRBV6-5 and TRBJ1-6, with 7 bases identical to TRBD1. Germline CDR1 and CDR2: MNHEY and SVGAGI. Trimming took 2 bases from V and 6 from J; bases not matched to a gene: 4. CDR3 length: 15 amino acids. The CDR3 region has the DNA TGTGCCAGCAGTTACACAGGGGAAATTAATTCACCCCTCCACTTT. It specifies CASSYTGEINSPLHF.

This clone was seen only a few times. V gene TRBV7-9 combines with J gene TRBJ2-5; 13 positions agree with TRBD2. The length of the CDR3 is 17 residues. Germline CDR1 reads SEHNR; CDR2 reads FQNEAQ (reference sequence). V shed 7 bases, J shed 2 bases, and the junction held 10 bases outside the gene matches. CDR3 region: CASTPLAGGPFQETQYF. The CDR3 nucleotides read TGTGCCAGCACCCCACTAGCGGGAGGGCCCTTTCAAGAGACCCAGTACTTC.

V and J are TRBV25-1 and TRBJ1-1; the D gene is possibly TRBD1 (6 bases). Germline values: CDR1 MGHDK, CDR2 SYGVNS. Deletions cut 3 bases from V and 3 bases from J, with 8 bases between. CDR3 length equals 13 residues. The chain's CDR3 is CASSDWTDTEAFF. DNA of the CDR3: TGTGCCAGCAGTGATTGGACAGACACTGAAGCTTTCTTT.

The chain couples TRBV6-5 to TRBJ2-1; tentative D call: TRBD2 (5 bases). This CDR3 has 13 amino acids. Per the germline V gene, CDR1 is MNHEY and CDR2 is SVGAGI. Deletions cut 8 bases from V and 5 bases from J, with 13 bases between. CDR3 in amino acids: CASREGLHNEQFF. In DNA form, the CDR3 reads TGTGCCAGCCGCGAGGGTCTCCACAATGAGCAGTTCTTC.

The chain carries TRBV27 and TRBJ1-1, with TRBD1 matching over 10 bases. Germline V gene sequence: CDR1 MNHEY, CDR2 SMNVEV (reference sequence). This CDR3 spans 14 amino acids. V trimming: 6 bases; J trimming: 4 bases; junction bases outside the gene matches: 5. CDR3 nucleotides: TGTGCCAGCAGGCGGACAGGGGGGCTCACTGAAGCTTTCTTT. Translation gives CASRRTGGLTEAFF.